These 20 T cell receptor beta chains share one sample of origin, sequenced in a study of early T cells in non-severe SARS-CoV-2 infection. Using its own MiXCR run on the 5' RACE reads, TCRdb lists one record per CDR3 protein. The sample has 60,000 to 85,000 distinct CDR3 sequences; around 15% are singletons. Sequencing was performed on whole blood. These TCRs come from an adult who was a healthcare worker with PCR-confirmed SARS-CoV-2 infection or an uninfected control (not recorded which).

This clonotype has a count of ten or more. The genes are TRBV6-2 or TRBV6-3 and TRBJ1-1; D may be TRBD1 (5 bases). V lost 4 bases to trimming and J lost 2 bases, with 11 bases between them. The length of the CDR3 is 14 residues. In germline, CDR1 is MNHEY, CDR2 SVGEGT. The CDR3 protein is CASSWTGLNTEAFF. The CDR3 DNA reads TGTGCCAGCAGTTGGACGGGGCTTAACACTGAAGCTTTCTTT.

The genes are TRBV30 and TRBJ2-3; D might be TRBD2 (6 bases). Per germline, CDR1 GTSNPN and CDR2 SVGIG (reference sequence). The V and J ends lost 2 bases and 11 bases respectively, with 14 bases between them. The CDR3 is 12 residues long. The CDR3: CAWSLTSSEQYF. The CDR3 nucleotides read TGTGCCTGGAGTCTTACTAGCTCCGAGCAGTATTTT.

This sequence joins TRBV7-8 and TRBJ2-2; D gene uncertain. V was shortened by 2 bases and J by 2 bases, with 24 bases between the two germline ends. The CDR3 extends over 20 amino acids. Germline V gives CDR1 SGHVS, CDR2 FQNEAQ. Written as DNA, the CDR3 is TGTGCCAGCAGCTTACCCCCTCCCGAGAGGCGAACACTAAACACCGGGGAGCTGTTTTTT. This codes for CASSLPPPERRTLNTGELFF.

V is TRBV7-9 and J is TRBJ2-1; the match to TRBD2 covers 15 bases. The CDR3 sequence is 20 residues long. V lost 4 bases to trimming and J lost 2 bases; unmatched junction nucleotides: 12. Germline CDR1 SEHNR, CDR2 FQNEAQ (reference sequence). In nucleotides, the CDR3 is TGTGCCAGCAGCTCCACAAAAGGGACTAGCGGGAGGACCACCTACAATGAGCAGTTCTTC. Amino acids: CASSSTKGTSGRTTYNEQFF. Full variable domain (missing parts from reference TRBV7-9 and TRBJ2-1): DTGVSQNPRHKITKRGQNVTFRCDPISEHNRLYWYRQTLGQGPEFLTYFQNEAQLEKSRLLSDRFSAERPKGSFSTLEIQRTEQGDSAMYLCASSSTKGTSGRTTYNEQFFGPGTRLTVL.

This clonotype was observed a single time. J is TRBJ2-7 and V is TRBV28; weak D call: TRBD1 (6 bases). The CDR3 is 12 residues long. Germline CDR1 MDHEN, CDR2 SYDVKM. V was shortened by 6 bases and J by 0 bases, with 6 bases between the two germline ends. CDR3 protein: CASRGGSYEQYF. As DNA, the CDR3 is TGTGCCAGCAGAGGGGGCTCCTACGAGCAGTACTTC.

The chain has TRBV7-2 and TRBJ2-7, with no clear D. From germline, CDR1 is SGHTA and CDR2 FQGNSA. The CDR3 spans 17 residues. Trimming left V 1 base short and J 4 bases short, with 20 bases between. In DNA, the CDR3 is TGTGCCAGCAGCTTAGGGCCAGCTGGGCTCGGCGGTTACGAGCAGTACTTC. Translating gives CASSLGPAGLGGYEQYF.

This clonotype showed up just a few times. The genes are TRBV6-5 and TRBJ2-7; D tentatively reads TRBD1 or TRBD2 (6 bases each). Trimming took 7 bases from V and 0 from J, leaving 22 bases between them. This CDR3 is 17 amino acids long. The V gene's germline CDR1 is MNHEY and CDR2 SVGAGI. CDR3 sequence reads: CASTPHKRGADSYEQYF. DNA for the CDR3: TGTGCCAGCACTCCGCACAAGAGGGGGGCAGACTCCTACGAGCAGTACTTC.

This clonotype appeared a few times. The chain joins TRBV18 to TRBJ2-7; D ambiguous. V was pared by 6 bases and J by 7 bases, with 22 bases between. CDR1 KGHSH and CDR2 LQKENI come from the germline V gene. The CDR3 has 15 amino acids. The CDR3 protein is CASSQTSDGFGEQYF. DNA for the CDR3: TGTGCCAGCTCCCAAACCTCGGACGGCTTTGGGGAGCAGTACTTC.

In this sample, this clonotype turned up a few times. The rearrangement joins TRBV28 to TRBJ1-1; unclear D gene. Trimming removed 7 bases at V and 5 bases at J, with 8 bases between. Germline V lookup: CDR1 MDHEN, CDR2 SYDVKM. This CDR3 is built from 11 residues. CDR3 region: CASMRVTEAFF. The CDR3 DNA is TGTGCCAGCATGAGAGTAACTGAAGCTTTCTTT.

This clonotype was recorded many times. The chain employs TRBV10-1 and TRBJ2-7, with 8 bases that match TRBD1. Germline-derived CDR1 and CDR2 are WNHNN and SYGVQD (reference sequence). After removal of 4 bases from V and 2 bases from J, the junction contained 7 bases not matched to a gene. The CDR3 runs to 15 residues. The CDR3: CASSGRQGNTYEQYF. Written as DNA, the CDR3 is TGCGCCAGCAGTGGAAGACAGGGGAATACCTACGAGCAGTACTTC.

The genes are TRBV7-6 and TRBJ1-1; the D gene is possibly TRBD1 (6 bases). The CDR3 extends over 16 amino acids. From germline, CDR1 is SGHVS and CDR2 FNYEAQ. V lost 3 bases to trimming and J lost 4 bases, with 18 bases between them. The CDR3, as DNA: TGTGCCAGCAGCTTGTTTCCAGGGGAAGGGGGCACTGAAGCTTTCTTT. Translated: CASSLFPGEGGTEAFF.

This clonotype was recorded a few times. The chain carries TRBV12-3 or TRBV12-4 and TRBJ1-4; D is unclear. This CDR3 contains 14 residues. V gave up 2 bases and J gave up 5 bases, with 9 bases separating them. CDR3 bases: TGTGCCAGCAGTTTAAACAGCGGGAATGAAAAACTGTTTTTT. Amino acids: CASSLNSGNEKLFF.

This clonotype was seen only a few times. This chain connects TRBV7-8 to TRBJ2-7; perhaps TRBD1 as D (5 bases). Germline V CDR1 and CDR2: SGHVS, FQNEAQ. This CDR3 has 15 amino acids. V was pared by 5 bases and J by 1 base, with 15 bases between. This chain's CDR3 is CASSSRVGQSYEQYF. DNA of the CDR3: TGTGCCAGCAGCAGCAGGGTGGGGCAATCCTACGAGCAGTACTTC.

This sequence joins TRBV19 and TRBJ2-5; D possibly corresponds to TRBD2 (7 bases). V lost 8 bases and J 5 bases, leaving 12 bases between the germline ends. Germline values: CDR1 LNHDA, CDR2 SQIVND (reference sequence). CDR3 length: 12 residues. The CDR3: CASRGGAETQYF. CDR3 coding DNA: TGTGCCAGTCGAGGGGGGGCTGAGACCCAGTACTTC.

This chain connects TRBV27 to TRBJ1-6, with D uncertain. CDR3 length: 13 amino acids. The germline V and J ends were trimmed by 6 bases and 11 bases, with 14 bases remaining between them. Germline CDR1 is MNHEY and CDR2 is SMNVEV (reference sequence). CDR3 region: CASSWVPVAPLHF. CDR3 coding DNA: TGTGCCAGCAGCTGGGTCCCGGTGGCACCCCTCCACTTT.

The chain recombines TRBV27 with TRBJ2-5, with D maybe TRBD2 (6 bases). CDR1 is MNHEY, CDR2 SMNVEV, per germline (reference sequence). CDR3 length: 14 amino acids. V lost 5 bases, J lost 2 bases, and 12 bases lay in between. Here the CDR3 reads CASSPRDWQETQYF. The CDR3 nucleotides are TGTGCCAGCAGTCCTCGGGACTGGCAAGAGACCCAGTACTTC.

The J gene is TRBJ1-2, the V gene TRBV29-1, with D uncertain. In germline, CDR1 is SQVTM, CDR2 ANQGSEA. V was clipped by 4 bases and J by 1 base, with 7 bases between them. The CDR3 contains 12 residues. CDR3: CSVGRGNYGYTF. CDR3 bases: TGCAGCGTTGGTCGGGGTAACTATGGCTACACCTTC.

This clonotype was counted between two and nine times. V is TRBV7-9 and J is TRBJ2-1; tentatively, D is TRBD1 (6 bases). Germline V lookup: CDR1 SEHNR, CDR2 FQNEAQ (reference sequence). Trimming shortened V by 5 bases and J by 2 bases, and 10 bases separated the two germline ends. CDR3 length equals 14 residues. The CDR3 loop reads CASSRQAPYNEQFF. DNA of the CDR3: TGTGCCAGCAGCCGACAGGCCCCCTACAATGAGCAGTTCTTC.

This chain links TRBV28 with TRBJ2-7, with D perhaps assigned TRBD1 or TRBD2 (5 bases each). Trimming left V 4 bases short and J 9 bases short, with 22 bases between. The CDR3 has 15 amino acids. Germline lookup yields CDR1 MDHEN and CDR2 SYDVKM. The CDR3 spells CASSSYGTSNLGQYF. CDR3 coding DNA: TGTGCCAGCAGTTCTTACGGGACGTCAAATTTGGGGCAGTACTTC.

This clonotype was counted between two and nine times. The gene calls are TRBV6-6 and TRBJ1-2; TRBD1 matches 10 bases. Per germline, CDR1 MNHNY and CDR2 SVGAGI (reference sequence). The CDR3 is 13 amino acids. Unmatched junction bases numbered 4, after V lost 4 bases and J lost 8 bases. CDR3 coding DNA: TGTGCCAGCAGTTCGGGACAGGGGAGGGGCTACACCTTC. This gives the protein CASSSGQGRGYTF.